The clone carrying this T cell receptor beta chain was recorded a few times. Original handling: Reference gene primer amplification in the assay estimated nucleated cell counts. Measured with immunoSEQ multiplex PCR; TCRdb has only the in-frame clones, and not every one. The V and J calls and the clone size are those of that table, but D and trimming were determined from the DNA. The sample shows fewer than 250,000 clones, 82% of them seen only once. The record originates from a study of blood T cell repertoires in COVID-19. About the research overall: There were acute and convalescent COVID-19 samples, and they came from the United States, Italy and Spain. T cells, B-cell-depleted T cells, or PBMCs provided the cDNA or gDNA that served as material.

The CDR3 totals 14 residues. The V gene's germline CDR1 is SGHRS and CDR2 YFSETQ. V lost 0 bases and J lost 3; bases outside the gene matches: 2. The rearrangement joins TRBV5-1 to TRBJ1-1; 7 positions match TRBD1. What was sequenced was peripheral blood. The source is an older woman with acute or convalescent COVID-19. The CDR3 region is CASSLEGADTEAFF. The CDR3 nucleotides are TGCGCCAGCAGCTTGGAGGGGGCGGACACTGAAGCTTTCTTT.